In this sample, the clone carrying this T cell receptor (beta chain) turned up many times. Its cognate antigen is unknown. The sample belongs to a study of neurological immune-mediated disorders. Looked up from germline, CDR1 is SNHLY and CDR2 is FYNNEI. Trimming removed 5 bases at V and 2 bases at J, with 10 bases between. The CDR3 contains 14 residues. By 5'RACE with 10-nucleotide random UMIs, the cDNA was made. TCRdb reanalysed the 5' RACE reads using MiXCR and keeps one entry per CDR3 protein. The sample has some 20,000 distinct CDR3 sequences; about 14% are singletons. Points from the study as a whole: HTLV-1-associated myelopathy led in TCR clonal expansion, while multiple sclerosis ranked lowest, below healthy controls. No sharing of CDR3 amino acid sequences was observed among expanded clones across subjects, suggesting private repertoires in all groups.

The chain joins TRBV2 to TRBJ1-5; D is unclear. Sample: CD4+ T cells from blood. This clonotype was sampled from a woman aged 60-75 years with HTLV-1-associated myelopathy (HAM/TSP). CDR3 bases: TGTGCCAGCAGTTATCTAGCTGGCAATCAGCCCCAGCATTTT. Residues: CASSYLAGNQPQHF.